The clone carrying this T cell receptor beta chain was counted only a few times. The CDR3 extends over 14 amino acids. Germline CDR1 LNHNV, CDR2 YYDKDF (reference sequence). Trimming pared 10 bases from V and 5 bases from J, leaving 20 bases between. Authors' analysis steps: Cell counts per sample came from amplifying reference gene primers. TCRdb's copy holds only in-frame clones and misses some; the assay was immunoSEQ multiplex PCR. V, J and clone size reflect that table, while D and trimming were determined from the DNA. The sample consists of roughly 220,000 clones, roughly four fifths of them appearing once. The data were taken from a study of blood T cell repertoires in COVID-19. Study details: The United States, Italy and Spain provided the acute and convalescent COVID-19 samples.

The participants were between roughly 18 and 89 years old and came from 20 to 30 US areas. Clinical histories supplied by participants themselves formed the basis of cohort assignment. Sequences were obtained from PBMCs or T cells enriched from blood (not recorded which). This clonotype originated in a woman aged 35 to 49 with acute COVID-19. The chain joins TRBV15 to TRBJ1-1; D is unresolved. CDR3 bases: TGTGCCATCAAGCTTCCAGCCACGGGAACTGAAGCTTTCTTT. It translates to CAIKLPATGTEAFF.